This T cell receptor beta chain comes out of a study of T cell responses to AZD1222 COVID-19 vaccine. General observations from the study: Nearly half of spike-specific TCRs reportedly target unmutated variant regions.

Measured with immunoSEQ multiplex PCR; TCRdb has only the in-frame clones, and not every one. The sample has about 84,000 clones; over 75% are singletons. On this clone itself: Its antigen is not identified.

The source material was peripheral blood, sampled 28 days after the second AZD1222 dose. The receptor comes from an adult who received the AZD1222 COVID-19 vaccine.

Here the CDR3 DNA reads TGTGCCAGCTCAAGGACAGGGGGGAAGGGTTCACCCCTCCACTTT. Translating it yields CASSRTGGKGSPLHF. J is TRBJ1-6 and V is TRBV6-4, with 10 bases matching TRBD1. This CDR3 has 15 amino acids. The trim removed 8 bases at V and 9 bases at J, leaving 10 bases unmatched. From germline, CDR1 is MRHNA and CDR2 SNTAGT.